This is a list of T cell receptor beta chains from one sample in a study of cytomegalovirus exposure and HLA in healthy donors. TCRdb keeps only in-frame clones here, not all; method: immunoSEQ multiplex PCR. Here the sample spans some 120,000 clones, 80% being singletons. Source material: PBMCs. The receptors were sampled from a female donor in good health and CMV-seronegative. Both conserved end residues are part of each CDR3. A D gene is named only where the DNA matches it firmly. Clone size is given for some rows only: seen once, a few or many times, or a class if the clone is expanded.

clone_size,d_call,v_call,j_call,cdr3_aa,cdr3_nt
.,.,TRBV19,TRBJ1-5,CASRAQNSNQPQHF,TGTGCCAGTAGGGCCCAGAATAGCAATCAGCCCCAGCATTTT
.,TRBD2,TRBV7-6,TRBJ2-7,CASSLETVASGAAYEQYF,TGTGCCAGCAGCTTAGAAACGGTGGCTAGCGGGGCGGCCTACGAGCAGTACTTC
once,.,TRBV2,TRBJ1-5,CASSDVGQGIQPQHF,TGTGCCAGCAGTGATGTGGGTCAGGGGATCCAGCCCCAGCATTTT
.,.,TRBV10-3,TRBJ2-7,CAISEAGTSYEQYF,TGTGCCATCAGTGAAGCCGGGACATCCTACGAGCAGTACTTC
.,.,TRBV9,TRBJ1-1,CASSPRGQNTEAFF,TGTGCCAGCAGCCCTCGAGGACAGAACACTGAAGCTTTCTTT
once,TRBD2,TRBV5-1,TRBJ2-1,CASKGLAGTSSYNEQFF,TGCGCCAGCAAAGGACTAGCGGGAACGAGCTCCTACAATGAGCAGTTCTTC
.,.,TRBV4-2,TRBJ2-5,CASSQDRVGETQYF,TGTGCCAGCAGCCAAGACAGGGTCGGAGAGACCCAGTACTTC
.,.,TRBV13,TRBJ1-1,CASSTGHVNTEAFF,TGTGCCAGCAGCACAGGACACGTGAACACTGAAGCTTTCTTT
.,TRBD2,TRBV27,TRBJ2-7,CASSFGGGEQYF,TGTGCCAGCAGTTTTGGGGGGGGCGAGCAGTACTTC
.,TRBD1,TRBV29-1,TRBJ2-1,CSVGGDRGPTSSYNEQFF,TGCAGCGTTGGAGGGGACAGGGGACCTACGAGCTCCTACAATGAGCAGTTCTTC
.,.,TRBV19,TRBJ1-6,CASQGTGSSPLHF,TGTGCCTCCCAGGGGACCGGATCTTCACCCCTCCACTTT
.,.,TRBV6-5,TRBJ1-2,CASSLGGSIYGYTF,TGTGCCAGCAGTTTAGGCGGATCCATTTATGGCTACACCTTC
.,TRBD2,TRBV7-3,TRBJ2-3,CASSLGTSGSGTDTQYF,TGTGCCAGCAGCTTAGGGACTAGCGGGAGTGGCACAGATACGCAGTATTTT
.,TRBD1,TRBV7-8,TRBJ1-2,CASSFYRGSNYGYTF,TGTGCCAGCAGCTTCTACAGGGGGTCGAACTATGGCTACACCTTC
.,TRBD1,TRBV9,TRBJ2-3,CASSKSSGTGYTDTQYF,TGTGCCAGCAGCAAGTCTTCCGGGACAGGCTACACAGATACGCAGTATTTT
.,.,TRBV7-3,TRBJ2-7,CASRRPGDSYEQYF,TGTGCCAGCAGACGTCCGGGGGACTCCTACGAGCAGTACTTC
few,TRBD1,TRBV4-1,TRBJ1-4,CASRRTGDEKLFF,TGCGCCAGCAGAAGGACAGGCGATGAAAAACTGTTTTTT
.,TRBD2,TRBV5-4,TRBJ2-3,CASTPSGRLDTQYF,TGTGCCAGCACCCCTAGCGGGAGGCTAGATACGCAGTATTTT
.,.,TRBV5-1,TRBJ1-6,CASSTRDIDNSPLHF,TGCGCCAGCAGCACAAGGGACATTGATAATTCACCCCTCCACTTT
once,.,TRBV2,TRBJ2-5,CASSVGRGYQETQYF,TGTGCCAGCAGTGTGGGGAGAGGGTACCAAGAGACCCAGTACTTC
.,.,TRBV6-5,TRBJ2-5,CASSYSGHSQETQYF,TGTGCCAGCAGTTACTCGGGACATTCGCAAGAGACCCAGTACTTC
.,.,TRBV5-6,TRBJ2-5,CASSSGGRETQYF,TGTGCCAGCAGCTCCGGGGGGCGGGAGACCCAGTACTTC
.,.,TRBV5-1,TRBJ2-5,CASSLGSETQYF,TGCGCCAGCAGCCTCGGGTCGGAGACCCAGTACTTC
.,TRBD1,TRBV27,TRBJ2-3,CASRRRDRGEYF,TGTGCCAGCAGGCGCCGGGACAGGGGCGAGTATTTT
once,TRBD1,TRBV5-8,TRBJ1-5,CASSWGDRGRNQPQHF,TGTGCCAGCAGCTGGGGGGACAGGGGGAGGAATCAGCCCCAGCATTTT
few,TRBD1,TRBV27,TRBJ1-3,CASSRTGGLGNTIYF,TGTGCCAGCAGCCGAACAGGGGGTCTAGGAAACACCATATATTTT
.,.,TRBV6-6,TRBJ2-7,CASEEAGSIKQYF,TGTGCCAGCGAAGAGGCGGGGAGTATTAAGCAGTACTTC
.,.,TRBV19,TRBJ1-5,CASNDKLSLSQPQHF,TGTGCCAGTAATGACAAACTCTCCCTTAGTCAGCCCCAGCATTTT
.,.,TRBV7-3,TRBJ1-1,CASSLSKNTEAFF,TGTGCCAGCAGCTTAAGTAAGAACACTGAAGCTTTCTTT
.,TRBD1,TRBV19,TRBJ1-5,CASSGSGTGDQPQHF,TGTGCCAGTAGTGGGTCCGGGACAGGGGATCAGCCCCAGCATTTT
.,TRBD2,TRBV7-9,TRBJ2-7,CASSLAGDYEQYF,TGTGCCAGCAGCCTAGCGGGAGACTACGAGCAGTACTTC
.,.,TRBV6-1,TRBJ2-7,CASSGGYGYEQYF,TGTGCCAGCAGCGGAGGATATGGCTACGAGCAGTACTTC
.,.,TRBV7-6,TRBJ2-1,CASSLGGTYNEQFF,TGTGCCAGCAGCTTGGGCGGGACCTACAATGAGCAGTTCTTC
.,.,TRBV27,TRBJ1-4,CASSVSRPLTREKLFF,TGTGCCAGCAGTGTCTCCCGGCCCCTCACTAGGGAAAAACTGTTTTTT
.,TRBD1,TRBV2,TRBJ1-5,CASSEGQGAWQPQHF,TGTGCCAGCAGTGAAGGACAGGGGGCTTGGCAGCCCCAGCATTTT
.,.,TRBV4-1,TRBJ2-7,CASSQTPAGTNPYEQYF,TGCGCCAGCAGCCAAACTCCCGCCGGGACAAACCCCTACGAGCAGTACTTC
.,.,TRBV6-5,TRBJ2-7,CASSYSPQGYYEQYF,TGTGCCAGCAGTTACTCCCCACAGGGATACTACGAGCAGTACTTC
.,.,TRBV6-5,TRBJ2-1,CASSLDRDSRNEQFF,TGTGCCAGCAGTCTCGACCGGGACTCACGTAATGAGCAGTTCTTC
.,.,TRBV11-3,TRBJ2-3,CASSRTRARTDTQYF,TGTGCCAGCAGCCGAACGAGGGCCCGCACAGATACGCAGTATTTT
.,TRBD1,TRBV30,TRBJ2-2,CAWATGRTGELFF,TGTGCCTGGGCGACAGGGAGAACCGGGGAGCTGTTTTTT
.,.,TRBV18,TRBJ2-2,CASSLDRNTGELFF,TGTGCCAGCTCACTGGACAGGAACACCGGGGAGCTGTTTTTT
.,TRBD1,TRBV5-4,TRBJ1-2,CASSLVRDRGRGYTF,TGTGCCAGCAGCTTGGTACGGGACAGGGGGCGTGGCTACACCTTC
.,.,TRBV5-1,TRBJ2-3,CASSRLADTDTQYF,TGCGCCAGCAGCCGATTAGCGGATACAGATACGCAGTATTTT
.,TRBD1,TRBV28,TRBJ2-7,CASSVYPGQGTYEQYF,TGTGCCAGCAGTGTATACCCGGGACAGGGAACCTACGAGCAGTACTTC
.,.,TRBV6-5,TRBJ2-7,CASSYEGGDYEQYF,TGTGCCAGCAGTTACGAGGGTGGGGACTACGAGCAGTACTTC
few,TRBD1,TRBV30,TRBJ1-4,CAWSPGTGRSVLFF,TGTGCCTGGAGTCCCGGGACAGGTCGGTCGGTCCTGTTTTTT
.,.,TRBV2,TRBJ2-2,CASRPEAGELFF,TGTGCCAGCAGGCCGGAGGCCGGGGAGCTGTTTTTT
.,TRBD2,TRBV7-2,TRBJ2-5,CASSPAGTSGWETQYF,TGTGCCAGCAGCCCAGCCGGGACTAGCGGGTGGGAGACCCAGTACTTC
.,.,TRBV30,TRBJ2-7,CAWSPQGGRYEQYF,TGTGCCTGGAGTCCACAGGGTGGTCGCTACGAGCAGTACTTC
.,TRBD1,TRBV7-9,TRBJ2-2,CASQDVFGQANTGELFF,TGTGCCAGCCAGGATGTTTTTGGACAGGCTAACACCGGGGAGCTGTTTTTT
.,.,TRBV6-1,TRBJ2-2,CASRSGHWNTGELFF,TGTGCCAGCAGGTCGGGACACTGGAACACCGGGGAGCTGTTTTTT
.,TRBD1,TRBV15,TRBJ2-7,CATSPAGQGRYEQYF,TGTGCCACCAGCCCGGCGGGACAGGGACGCTACGAGCAGTACTTC
.,.,TRBV27,TRBJ2-1,CASSLNTNYNEQFF,TGTGCCAGCAGTTTAAACACCAATTACAATGAGCAGTTCTTC
.,TRBD2,TRBV4-1,TRBJ2-1,CASSQLAGALEQFF,TGCGCCAGCAGCCAACTAGCGGGAGCTCTTGAGCAGTTCTTC
.,.,TRBV5-1,TRBJ2-7,CASSIGFEQYF,TGCGCCAGCAGCATCGGGTTCGAGCAGTACTTC
once,.,TRBV19,TRBJ2-7,CASSIRDNDLYEQYF,TGTGCCAGTAGTATAAGGGACAACGATCTCTACGAGCAGTACTTC